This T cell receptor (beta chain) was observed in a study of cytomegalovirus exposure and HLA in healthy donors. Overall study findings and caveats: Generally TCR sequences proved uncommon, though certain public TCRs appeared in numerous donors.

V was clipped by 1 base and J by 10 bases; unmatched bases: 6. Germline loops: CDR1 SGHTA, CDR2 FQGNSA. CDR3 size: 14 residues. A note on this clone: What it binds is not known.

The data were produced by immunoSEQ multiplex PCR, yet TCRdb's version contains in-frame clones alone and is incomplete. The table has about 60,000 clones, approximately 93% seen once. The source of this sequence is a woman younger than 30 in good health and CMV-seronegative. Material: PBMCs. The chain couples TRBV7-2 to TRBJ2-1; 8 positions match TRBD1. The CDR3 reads CASSLEGPGGEQFF. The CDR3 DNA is TGTGCCAGCAGCTTAGAGGGGCCAGGGGGCGAGCAGTTCTTC.